This T cell receptor (beta chain) comes out of a study of blood T cells in healthy people across ages (dated by TCRdb to 2015 to 2017). With respect to the entire study: In model experiments, roughly one uniquely barcoded TCR beta cDNA molecule per two T cells was captured by template switching. To avoid experimental bias, donors of different ages were distributed randomly across sequencing lanes. The study measured age-related changes in TCR beta repertoire diversity using deep sequencing normalized with unique cDNA molecular identifiers. The donors were divided into four age groups: young (average roughly 15 years), middle-aged (around 41), aged (approximately 64) and long-lived (about 80). Two additional independent replicas of 1 million unique cDNA reads from the same blood draw were analyzed for two donors (one aged 18 to 30 and one aged 80 or older).

Paper-wide results and their limitations: Estimates of total diversity based on one million sequenced T cells were considered lower bounds and underestimates. As age increased, observed TCR beta diversity per million T cells dropped in a roughly linear way, and a significant reduction was already evident by age 40. The long-lived group showed more naive CD4+ T cells, fewer expanded clones and increased TCR diversity than the aged group, suggesting age selection. The CMV infection status of donors was not known, potentially confounding age-related changes in expanded clonotypes. Because profiling used bulk unsorted PBMCs, naive and antigen-experienced compartments could not be compared conclusively. The percentage of naive T cells measured by flow cytometry correlated strongly with observed TCR beta diversity.

This clonotype appeared once. Its target antigen remains unknown. A read error is possible here, since a much larger clone lies one base away. The library was built by means of 5' RACE. TCRdb shows the sequencer as Illumina HiSeq 2500. A second 7 to 11 cycle PCR used a sample-barcoded 5' primer and a J-beta primer mix. Each TCR beta cDNA molecule received a unique molecular identifier from a template-switch 5' adaptor carrying 12 random nucleotides. Each sample yielded at least 2.5 million CDR3-containing paired-end reads. First-strand cDNA synthesis was performed from all RNA using the Mint cDNA synthesis kit, with priming by a TRBC-specific oligonucleotide. All cDNA was treated with uracil-DNA glycosylase and then went through a first 18-cycle PCR with the universal primers M1SS and BC2_uni_R. For the original study's pipeline: For normalization, 1 million high-quality reads, each with a distinct molecular identifier, were randomly selected from each sample. Instead of being binned into consensus sequences, reads that shared molecular identifiers were thrown out. MiTCR, with a Q25 quality threshold and the strictest error-elimination algorithm, was used for CDR3 identification, clonotype clustering and error correction. Lower-bound total TCR beta diversity was estimated with a nonparametric unseen species model using Euler transformation. TCRdb trimmed the raw reads at Q25, called clones with MiXCR and kept productive beta chains. Here each entry gathers all rows of one CDR3 protein and keeps the most common genes and DNA. TCRdb's processing, not the authors', yielded these V and J calls. Within this sample are hundreds of thousands of distinct CDR3 sequences, with approximately 52% of them counted one time only. The ten largest account for roughly 14% of the sample.

Systemically healthy Caucasian individuals from Russia, 35 to 50 in total and aged about 6 to 100 years, were included as donors. Around 9.9 milliliters of peripheral blood were collected from each donor into EDTA-treated Vacutainer tubes. Ficoll-Paque density-gradient centrifugation was used to isolate PBMCs, with at least 6 million obtained per sample. Trizol reagent was used to extract total RNA from PBMCs, with at least 5.5 micrograms per sample. For every donor, an aliquot of PBMCs went through flow cytometry to measure the percentages of naive CD45RAhigh/CD27high T cells. The sample consisted of blood. This receptor was obtained from a woman aged 80 or over in good health.

The CDR3 sequence is CASSVGRPTDTQYF. The DNA is as follows: TGTGCCAGCAGTGTGGGCAGACCCACAGATACGCAGTATTTT. The sequence is built from TRBV28 and TRBJ2-3; the D gene is not confidently resolved. The CDR3 runs 14 amino acids, cysteine and phenylalanine included. Just CDR3 DNA is preserved here, 42 bases in frame from base 1. Deletion took 5 bases off V and 2 bases off J, with a span of 11 bases between the germline ends. As encoded in the germline V gene, CDR1 is MDHEN while CDR2 is SYDVKM.